These 29 T cell receptor beta chains were sequenced from one sample in a study of blood T cell repertoires in COVID-19. The assay was immunoSEQ multiplex PCR, and TCRdb's table has in-frame clones only and misses some. The table lists about 47,000 clones, roughly nine tenths of them singletons, with 9% in the top ten. Sequencing used peripheral blood. The receptor set was obtained from a man older than 75 with active or convalescent COVID-19.

This chain connects TRBV7-2 to TRBJ2-3, with TRBD2 identical over 8 bases. CDR3 length: 16 amino acids. V was clipped by 2 bases and J by 0 bases; unmatched bases: 4. The germline V gene has CDR1 SGHTA and CDR2 FQGNSA. This CDR3 reads CASSLRGGPSTDTQYF. The CDR3 nucleotides are TGTGCCAGCAGCTTACGGGGGGGACCCAGCACAGATACGCAGTATTTT.

V and J are TRBV2 and TRBJ2-2, with D perhaps TRBD1 (5 bases). Per germline, CDR1 SNHLY and CDR2 FYNNEI. The V gene lost 7 bases and the J gene lost 3 bases, with 15 bases spanning the gap. The CDR3 is made up of 15 amino acids. In nucleotides, the CDR3 is TGTGCCAGCACCCCCTTCCAGGGATACACCGGGGAGCTGTTTTTT. It translates to CASTPFQGYTGELFF.

This chain joins TRBV28 and TRBJ1-2, with TRBD1 matching 8 bases. V lost 0 bases, J lost 7 bases, and 13 bases stayed unmatched. The V gene's germline CDR1 is MDHEN and CDR2 SYDVKM. CDR3 length equals 17 residues. The CDR3 nucleotides read TGTGCCAGCAGTTTATGGCCTTCCGGGACAGGCGTGCGTGGCTACACCTTC. Translated, it gives CASSLWPSGTGVRGYTF.

The rearrangement uses TRBV2 and TRBJ2-3; TRBD1 agrees at 7 bases. Trimming at V came to 5 bases and at J to 5 bases, leaving 7 bases not matched to a gene. The CDR3 covers 14 residues. Germline V gives CDR1 SNHLY, CDR2 FYNNEI. The CDR3 bases are TGTGCCAGCAGTCGAGGGGGCCAGGGAGATACGCAGTATTTT. The encoded protein is CASSRGGQGDTQYF.

The J gene is TRBJ1-1, the V gene TRBV10-3, with D perhaps matching TRBD1 (6 bases). V was clipped by 6 bases and J by 4 bases, with 18 bases between them. Germline CDR1 reads ENHRY; CDR2 reads SYGVKD. CDR3 length: 15 amino acids. For the CDR3, the DNA is TGTGCCATCAGGATAGCGACAGGTTGGGGCACTGAAGCTTTCTTT. This translates into CAIRIATGWGTEAFF.

This chain joins TRBV19 and TRBJ2-7; 10 nucleotides align to TRBD1. Unmatched junction bases numbered 13, after V lost 5 bases and J lost 9 bases. Germline CDR1 is LNHDA and CDR2 is SQIVND (reference sequence). This CDR3 region has 15 residues. CDR3 loop: CASSGPGQGSVGQYF. In DNA form, the CDR3 reads TGTGCCAGTAGTGGACCGGGACAGGGGAGCGTTGGGCAGTACTTC.

This chain connects TRBV3-1 (or the pseudogene TRBV3-2) to TRBJ2-5, with D maybe TRBD1 (6 bases). Germline V CDR1 and CDR2: LGHDT, YNNKEL (reference sequence). The germline V and J ends were trimmed by 1 base and 4 bases, with 22 bases remaining between them. The CDR3 runs to 18 residues. CDR3 in amino acids: CASSQGAFLGAEIETQYF. The CDR3 bases are TGTGCCAGCAGCCAAGGGGCATTTCTGGGGGCTGAGATAGAGACCCAGTACTTC.

The J gene is TRBJ1-1, the V gene TRBV21-1; whether TRBD1, the table's D call, matches the DNA was not checked. TRBV21-1 has pseudogene status. This CDR3 has 15 residues. CDR3 in amino acids: CASSGGRDRGTEAFF. CDR3 sequence (DNA): TGTGCCAGCAGCGGAGGGCGGGACAGGGGCACTGAAGCTTTCTTT.

This clone was observed once. The rearrangement links TRBV5-6 to TRBJ1-3; D gene unclear. V shed 4 bases and J shed 4 bases, with 9 bases lying between them. Germline V gene lookup returns CDR1 SGHDT and CDR2 YYEEEE. The CDR3 consists of 13 residues. The CDR3 sequence: CASSPYVGNTIYF. The CDR3 nucleotides are TGTGCCAGCAGCCCCTACGTAGGAAACACCATATATTTT.

The V call is TRBV28, the J call TRBJ1-2; 8 bases are shared with TRBD1. Germline trimming cut 4 bases from V and 8 bases from J; bases unmatched to any gene: 3. Germline V CDR1 and CDR2: MDHEN, SYDVKM. CDR3 size: 12 residues. CDR3 protein: CASSSTGDGYTF. The CDR3 DNA reads as TGTGCCAGCAGTTCGACAGGGGACGGCTACACCTTC.

The gene calls are TRBV2 and TRBJ2-1; D might be TRBD1 (5 bases). Trimming pared 8 bases from V and 9 bases from J, leaving 17 bases between. Looked up from germline, CDR1 is SNHLY and CDR2 is FYNNEI. The CDR3 has 13 amino acids. In DNA form, the CDR3 reads TGTGCCAGCTGCAGAACTCAGGGCGGTGAGCAGTTCTTC. This encodes CASCRTQGGEQFF.

This chain links TRBV28 with TRBJ1-4; D gene uncertain. Germline CDR1 reads MDHEN; CDR2 reads SYDVKM. Trimming left V 1 base short and J 6 bases short, with 9 bases between. There are 14 residues in the CDR3. The DNA of the CDR3 is TGTGCCAGCAGTTTATATGGCGGATATGAAAAACTGTTTTTT. Protein sequence: CASSLYGGYEKLFF.

The genes are TRBV28 and TRBJ2-7, with a possible D match to TRBD2 (6 bases). V gave up 7 bases and J gave up 4 bases, with 26 bases separating them. In germline, CDR1 is MDHEN, CDR2 SYDVKM. This CDR3 spans 17 amino acids. CDR3: CASTFYSGGALGYEQYF. The CDR3 DNA follows: TGTGCCAGCACCTTTTACTCCGGGGGAGCCTTAGGTTACGAGCAGTACTTC.

This chain joins TRBV5-1 and TRBJ2-6; D is unresolved. V gave up 0 bases and J gave up 2 bases, with 6 bases separating them. Germline V CDR1 and CDR2: SGHRS, YFSETQ. This CDR3 has 15 amino acids. The DNA for the CDR3 is TGCGCCAGCAGCTTGGCGCAGGCTGGGGCCAACGTCCTGACTTTC. It is translated as CASSLAQAGANVLTF.

The rearrangement uses TRBV19 and TRBJ2-3, with 10 bases matching TRBD2. CDR1 and CDR2 from the germline V gene are LNHDA and SQIVND (reference sequence). V trimming: 7 bases; J trimming: 4 bases; junction bases outside the gene matches: 8. This CDR3 has 15 residues. The DNA for the CDR3 is TGTGCCAGTACCAGAACTAGCGGGGAAGCAGATACGCAGTATTTT. Protein sequence: CASTRTSGEADTQYF.

J is TRBJ1-1 and V is TRBV11-2; TRBD1 agrees at 9 bases. The V gene end was trimmed by 2 bases and the J gene end by 6 bases; junction bases not matched to a gene: 1. CDR1 is SGHAT and CDR2 is FQNNGV in the germline V gene. The CDR3 sequence is 13 residues long. Here the CDR3 DNA reads TGTGCCAGCAGCTTAAGACAGGGGGCTGAAGCTTTCTTT. Amino acids: CASSLRQGAEAFF.

The chain joins TRBV27 to TRBJ2-7; 12 bases map to TRBD2. Germline V gene data show CDR1 as MNHEY and CDR2 as SMNVEV (reference sequence). This CDR3 has 14 residues. V lost 6 bases to trimming and J lost 4 bases; unmatched junction nucleotides: 4. CDR3 protein: CASSPSGREYEQYF. CDR3 coding DNA: TGTGCCAGCAGCCCTAGCGGGAGGGAGTACGAGCAGTACTTC.

The chain uses TRBV30 and TRBJ1-1; no definite D call. Germline CDR1 is GTSNPN and CDR2 is SVGIG (reference sequence). The CDR3 sequence is 13 residues long. The V end lost 0 bases, the J end lost 3 bases, and 8 bases lay between the germline ends. CDR3: CAWSVQRDTEAFF. The CDR3 region has the DNA TGTGCCTGGAGTGTTCAGCGGGACACTGAAGCTTTCTTT. Full variable domain (outside the CDR3, taken from reference TRBV30 and TRBJ1-1): SQTIHQWPATLVQPVGSPLSLECTVEGTSNPNLYWYRQAAGRGLQLLFYSVGIGQISSEVPQNLSASRPQDRQFILSSKKLLLSDSGFYLCAWSVQRDTEAFFGQGTRLTVV.

This clone was seen just once. V gene TRBV11-2 combines with J gene TRBJ2-5; 7 nucleotides align to TRBD1. Germline CDR1 reads SGHAT; CDR2 reads FQNNGV. The CDR3 covers 14 residues. After removal of 4 bases from V and 2 bases from J, the junction contained 4 bases not matched to a gene. CDR3 nucleotides: TGTGCCAGCAGCTGGGGGACAGCTCAAGAGACCCAGTACTTC. Encoded protein: CASSWGTAQETQYF.

The CDR3 DNA follows: TGTGCCAGCAGCTTAGCTGGGGCGTACACTGAAGCTTTCTTT. Amino acid sequence: CASSLAGAYTEAFF. The V and J genes are TRBV7-2 and TRBJ1-1; D may be TRBD1 (5 bases). Germline assignment: CDR1 SGHTA and CDR2 FQGNSA. V was shortened by 0 bases and J by 3 bases, with 8 bases between the two germline ends. This CDR3 comprises 14 residues.

The rearrangement uses TRBV5-1 and TRBJ2-5; 8 nucleotides align to TRBD1. CDR1 and CDR2 (germline): SGHRS, YFSETQ. This CDR3 spans 16 amino acids. Trimming took 4 bases from V and 4 from J; bases not matched to a gene: 12. CDR3 region: CASSPSPQGAGETQYF. The CDR3 DNA reads as TGCGCCAGCAGCCCTTCACCTCAGGGGGCCGGAGAGACCCAGTACTTC.

The CDR3 nucleotides read TGTGCCAGCAGTTACCCCGGACTAGCGGGGTACAATGAGCAGTTCTTC. It is translated as CASSYPGLAGYNEQFF. The genes are TRBV6-2 or TRBV6-3 and TRBJ2-1; 12 bases agree with TRBD2. Losses at the gene ends were 2 bases for V and 4 bases for J; bases not matched to a gene: 3. In germline, CDR1 is MNHEY, CDR2 SVGEGT. This CDR3 has 16 amino acids.

As concerns this clone: This specimen includes other DNA sequences encoding the same CDR3. V usage is TRBV7-8 and J usage is TRBJ2-7; TRBD1 matches 8 bases. Losses at the gene ends were 3 bases for V and 2 bases for J; bases not matched to a gene: 0. CDR1 SGHVS and CDR2 FQNEAQ come from the germline V gene. The CDR3 loop spans 13 amino acids. Written as DNA, the CDR3 is TGTGCCAGCAGCTTGGACAGGGCCTACGAGCAGTACTTC. This encodes CASSLDRAYEQYF.

A single count supports this clone. The rearrangement joins TRBV28 to TRBJ1-1, with 9 bases matching TRBD1. Trimming took 5 bases from V and 0 from J; bases not matched to a gene: 7. The CDR3 consists of 16 residues. Germline lookup yields CDR1 MDHEN and CDR2 SYDVKM. CDR3 sequence reads: CASSPDRGGVNTEAFF. The CDR3 DNA is TGTGCCAGCAGTCCTGACAGGGGGGGGGTGAACACTGAAGCTTTCTTT.

This chain links TRBV5-1 with TRBJ2-3; D is ambiguous. The CDR3 totals 16 residues. Trimming took off 5 bases at V and 1 base at J, with 17 bases between the two ends. CDR1 SGHRS and CDR2 YFSETQ come from the germline V gene. CDR3: CASSIMGARGTDTQYF. CDR3 DNA: TGCGCCAGCAGTATCATGGGTGCCCGGGGCACAGATACGCAGTATTTT.

This clone turned up a few times. This chain joins TRBV19 and TRBJ1-2; TRBD1 matches at 8 bases. J was trimmed by 2 bases and V by 6 bases; bases with no gene match: 2. In germline, CDR1 is LNHDA, CDR2 SQIVND (reference sequence). The CDR3 spans 13 residues. CDR3: CASSRDRNYGYTF. The CDR3 bases are TGTGCCAGTAGCCGGGACAGGAACTATGGCTACACCTTC.

This clone was recorded a few times. The chain links TRBV28 to TRBJ2-1, with 7 bases that match TRBD2. Per germline, CDR1 MDHEN and CDR2 SYDVKM. With 7 bases clipped from V and 8 bases from J, the junction kept 5 bases outside the gene matches. This CDR3 has 12 amino acids. The CDR3 sequence is CASNRTRYEQFF. CDR3 bases: TGTGCCAGCAACAGGACTAGATATGAGCAGTTCTTC.

A note on this clone: The identical CDR3 is also encoded by other nucleotide sequences in the sample. The V and J genes are TRBV4-3 and TRBJ2-3; weak D call: TRBD1 (5 bases). The CDR3 totals 15 residues. Germline loops: CDR1 LGHNA, CDR2 YSLEER. Deletions cut 3 bases from V and 6 bases from J, with 16 bases between. DNA for the CDR3: TGCGCCAGCAGCCAGGATTTACAGGTCGGGGATACGCAGTATTTT. Residues: CASSQDLQVGDTQYF.

The CDR3 sequence: CASSLRGGLIPDTQYF. The CDR3 DNA follows: TGTGCCAGCAGTTTAAGAGGGGGTTTGATTCCAGATACGCAGTATTTT. The rearrangement joins TRBV6-5 to TRBJ2-3; tentative D call: TRBD1 (6 bases). Germline lookup yields CDR1 MNHEY and CDR2 SVGAGI. The CDR3 sequence is 16 residues long. V lost 4 bases, J lost 4 bases, and 18 bases lay in between.